This T cell receptor beta chain comes out of a study of human thymus T cells. Remarks on this clone: Its target is unknown.

Sequencing was performed with immunoSEQ multiplex PCR; in TCRdb, only in-frame clones are kept and a portion is missing. Of about 78,000 clones in the sample, around 96% were seen once. This CDR3 has 13 amino acids. Germline V gene lookup returns CDR1 MRHNA and CDR2 SNTAGT. Trimming cost V 3 bases and J 3 bases, with 7 bases left between them. Study-wide results and caveats: Unrelated people showed highly overlapping thymic repertoires, related research reported. Thymic as well as blood repertoires seemed to favor certain V and J genes unevenly.

It was from resections taken during corrective heart surgery that the thymus tissue came. Infants, healthy and Finnish, who were having corrective surgery for congenital heart defects served as donors. This TCR was recovered from a boy younger than two with a congenital heart defect but otherwise immunologically healthy. Sequenced: thymus tissue. This chain joins TRBV6-4 and TRBJ2-3; D ambiguous. CDR3 sequence (DNA): TGTGCCAGCAGTGATTTCGTGACAGATACGCAGTATTTT. Its translation is CASSDFVTDTQYF.